The 20 T cell receptor beta chains below all came from one sample that was sequenced in a study of T cells in Graves' hyperthyroidism and ophthalmopathy (dated by TCRdb to between 2018 and 2020). Library creation used multiplex PCR. Data came from an Illumina HiSeq 2000. The TCR beta CDR3 regions were amplified from the RNA transcripts. For the first round of RT-PCR on the TCR CDR3, the HTBI primer set was used together with the Qiagen OneStep RT-PCR kit. Through fastp at Q25 and MiXCR, TCRdb rebuilt clones from the public reads, retaining in-frame beta chains. Each CDR3 protein appears once, grouped with its most common genes and DNA. The sample data list about 590,000 distinct CDR3 sequences, and about 15% of these were observed just once. The biggest ten clones account for under 8% of the sample. Sequenced: blood. The receptors shown here come from a woman aged 25 to 39 with Graves' hyperthyroidism.

As concerns this clonotype: A much larger clonotype is one base distant, so this may be a read error. The chain combines TRBV20-1 with TRBJ2-4; D is ambiguous. The length of the CDR3 is 12 residues. Germline CDR1 is DFQATT and CDR2 is SNEGSKA (reference sequence). The V end was cut by 5 bases, the J end by 6 bases, with 11 bases between. The CDR3 bases are TGCAGTGCTGGTACTCGGTTAAACATTCAGTACTTC. Its protein is CSAGTRLNIQYF.

This clonotype was detected many times. This sequence joins TRBV6-1 and TRBJ1-5, with D hard to call. The CDR3 spans 15 residues. CDR1 and CDR2 from the germline V gene are MNHNS and SASEGT. V lost 6 bases to trimming and J lost 5 bases, with 17 bases between them. CDR3 in amino acids: CASSPYRGWHQPQHF. Here the CDR3 DNA reads TGTGCCAGCAGCCCTTACCGGGGTTGGCATCAGCCCCAGCATTTT.

This clonotype has ten or more counts. The chain uses TRBV10-1 and TRBJ1-6; no clear D. The CDR3 consists of 13 residues. V lost 6 bases, J lost 9 bases, and 12 bases lay in between. Germline V lookup: CDR1 WNHNN, CDR2 SYGVQD (reference sequence). The CDR3 sequence: CASRDGASSPLHF. For the CDR3, the DNA is TGCGCCAGCAGGGACGGTGCTAGTTCACCCCTCCACTTT.

The V and J genes are TRBV20-1 and TRBJ2-1; TRBD2 matches at 14 bases. Per the germline V gene, CDR1 is DFQATT and CDR2 is SNEGSKA (reference sequence). This CDR3 spans 17 amino acids. V shed 6 bases, J shed 8 bases, and the junction held 15 bases outside the gene matches. DNA of the CDR3: TGCAGTGCACCCCCAAGGGGACTAGCGGGAGTGGGACATGAGCAGTTCTTC. Protein product: CSAPPRGLAGVGHEQFF.

This clonotype was detected ten times or more. This CDR3 is CASSYSGLAGQETQYF. Here the CDR3 DNA reads TGTGCCAGCAGTTACTCGGGACTAGCGGGCCAAGAGACCCAGTACTTC. This chain links TRBV6-5 with TRBJ2-5; 12 nucleotides line up with TRBD2. The CDR3 totals 16 residues. CDR1 MNHEY and CDR2 SVGAGI come from the germline V gene. After removal of 0 bases from V and 1 base from J, the junction contained 0 bases not matched to a gene.

This clonotype was counted a few times. The gene calls are TRBV5-5 and TRBJ2-3; the match to TRBD2 covers 13 bases. Trimming took 3 bases from V and 3 from J; bases not matched to a gene: 13. The CDR3 consists of 19 residues. CDR1 is SGHKS, CDR2 YYEKEE, per germline (reference sequence). As DNA, the CDR3 is TGTGCCAGCAGCTCCGGACTAGCGGGAGTTCGGCTCAAGACAGATACGCAGTATTTT. Protein: CASSSGLAGVRLKTDTQYF.

This clonotype showed up just a few times. The chain carries TRBV10-2 and TRBJ2-5; 9 bases map to TRBD2. The CDR3 contains 18 residues. Per the germline V gene, CDR1 is WSHSY and CDR2 is SAAADI. Unmatched junction bases numbered 17, after V lost 2 bases and J lost 7 bases. DNA of the CDR3: TGCGCCAGCAGTGAGAGGGCTAGCGGGGATCGTTTTTTAGGGACCCAGTACTTC. Its translation is CASSERASGDRFLGTQYF.

This clonotype has ten or more counts. V gene TRBV20-1 combines with J gene TRBJ2-1, with D possibly TRBD1 on 5 matching bases. The V and J ends lost 1 base and 7 bases respectively, with 11 bases between them. Germline CDR1 and CDR2: DFQATT and SNEGSKA (reference sequence). The CDR3 loop spans 13 amino acids. This CDR3 reads CSARGGIGNEQFF. CDR3 nucleotides: TGCAGTGCTAGAGGGGGCATTGGGAATGAGCAGTTCTTC.

This clonotype was detected ten times or more. The chain carries TRBV5-8 and TRBJ2-1, with 8 nucleotides matching TRBD1. The CDR3 runs 13 residues. J was trimmed by 8 bases and V by 6 bases; bases with no gene match: 7. Germline V gene sequence: CDR1 SGHTS, CDR2 YDEGEE. The CDR3 spells CASTLTGADEQFF. In DNA form, the CDR3 reads TGTGCCAGCACCCTGACAGGGGCAGATGAGCAGTTCTTC.

Many counts were recorded for this clonotype. The chain couples TRBV9 to TRBJ2-3; D not resolved. The V gene lost 0 bases and the J gene lost 0 bases, with 11 bases spanning the gap. The CDR3 consists of 16 residues. Looked up from germline, CDR1 is SGDLS and CDR2 is YYNGEE. The CDR3 spells CASSVVDGDSTDTQYF. Written as DNA, the CDR3 is TGTGCCAGCAGCGTAGTAGACGGCGATAGCACAGATACGCAGTATTTT.

This clonotype was observed a handful of times. V gene TRBV20-1 combines with J gene TRBJ2-7; maybe TRBD1 (5 bases). V dropped 0 bases and J dropped 4 bases, with 22 bases sitting between them. CDR3 size: 17 residues. Germline assignment: CDR1 DFQATT and CDR2 SNEGSKA (reference sequence). Written as DNA, the CDR3 is TGCAGTGCTAGAGATGGGTCATTTAGGGGCTTTCTGTACGAGCAGTACTTC. Protein: CSARDGSFRGFLYEQYF.

This clonotype was seen repeatedly, ten times or more. Written as DNA, the CDR3 is TGTGCCACCAGTGACCCCGGGACTAGTTTCACAGATACGCAGTATTTT. This encodes CATSDPGTSFTDTQYF. This chain connects TRBV24-1 to TRBJ2-3, with 8 nucleotides matching TRBD2. Germline CDR1 is KGHDR and CDR2 is SFDVKD. The CDR3 contains 16 residues. Trimming took 4 bases from V and 2 from J; bases not matched to a gene: 7.

This clonotype came up a few times. V and J are TRBV5-1 and TRBJ1-3, with D possibly matching TRBD1 (5 bases). The CDR3 loop spans 16 amino acids. Trimming stripped 1 base from V and 0 bases from J, with 11 bases between. Germline lookup yields CDR1 SGHRS and CDR2 YFSETQ. This CDR3 is CASSLMPGGSGNTIYF. The CDR3 DNA sequence: TGCGCCAGCAGCTTGATGCCGGGGGGCTCTGGAAACACCATATATTTT.

This clonotype was seen ten or more times. This chain joins TRBV6-1 and TRBJ2-7; unclear D gene. Trimming left V 3 bases short and J 2 bases short, with 11 bases between. Looked up from germline, CDR1 is MNHNS and CDR2 is SASEGT. The CDR3 is made up of 14 amino acids. The CDR3 DNA is TGTGCCAGCAGTGAGAGGCAACCGGCCTACGAGCAGTACTTC. This codes for CASSERQPAYEQYF.

This clonotype appeared many times. The chain carries TRBV18 and TRBJ2-7; D is uncertain. Trimming left V 3 bases short and J 7 bases short, with 22 bases between. Germline values: CDR1 KGHSH, CDR2 LQKENI. This CDR3 is built from 16 residues. The CDR3 loop is CASSPPSMGTDVEQYF. CDR3 in DNA: TGTGCCAGCTCACCCCCATCCATGGGTACCGACGTGGAGCAGTACTTC.

The table lists this clonotype with many counts. This rearrangement joins TRBV15 to TRBJ2-1; D remains ambiguous. The germline V gene encodes CDR1 LNHNV and CDR2 YYDKDF (reference sequence). This CDR3 region has 14 residues. V was cut by 0 bases and J by 5 bases, with 8 bases left in between. The CDR3 sequence: CATSRDAGHNEQFF. For the CDR3, the DNA is TGTGCCACCAGCAGAGATGCAGGTCACAATGAGCAGTTCTTC. Variable domain in full (rest from reference TRBV15 and TRBJ2-1): DAMVIQNPRYQVTQFGKPVTLSCSQTLNHNVMYWYQQKSSQAPKLLFHYYDKDFNNEADTPDNFQSRRPNTSFCFLDIRSPGLGDTAMYLCATSRDAGHNEQFFGPGTRLTVL.

The CDR3 region has the DNA TGTGCCAGCAGCATAGGACTAGCGAGAGATGAGCAGTTCTTC. Protein sequence: CASSIGLARDEQFF. The genes are TRBV11-1 and TRBJ2-1; 9 bases map to TRBD2. V gave up 5 bases and J gave up 8 bases; unmatched junction bases: 7. This CDR3 comprises 14 residues. CDR1 is SGHAT, CDR2 FQDESV, per germline (reference sequence).

This clonotype was counted many times. V is TRBV6-5 and J is TRBJ1-5; tentative D call: TRBD1 (6 bases). This CDR3 region has 16 residues. Trimming left V 0 bases short and J 6 bases short, with 15 bases between. Germline assignment: CDR1 MNHEY and CDR2 SVGAGI. The CDR3 coding sequence is TGTGCCAGCAGTTACTCTGGCTGGGGGGCGGGTCAGCCCCAGCATTTT. Residues: CASSYSGWGAGQPQHF.

This clonotype came up a few times. J is TRBJ2-1 and V is TRBV30; D perhaps matches TRBD2 (6 bases). V dropped 0 bases and J dropped 9 bases, with 21 bases sitting between them. From germline, CDR1 is GTSNPN and CDR2 SVGIG (reference sequence). The CDR3 has 16 amino acids. The CDR3 region is CAWSVRGRYPSGEQFF. CDR3 DNA sequence: TGTGCCTGGAGTGTACGAGGGAGGTATCCCTCCGGTGAGCAGTTCTTC.

The rearrangement uses TRBV28 and TRBJ1-1; 10 nucleotides line up with TRBD1. The CDR3 has 16 residues. The ends lost 6 bases at V and 4 bases at J; junction bases unmatched: 11. CDR1 MDHEN and CDR2 SYDVKM come from the germline V gene. For the CDR3, the DNA is TGTGCCAGCAGGTCGACAGGGGGCGCACTTGCCACTGAAGCTTTCTTT. It codes for CASRSTGGALATEAFF.